The clone carrying this TCR beta chain was recorded at least ten times. Its antigen is not identified. Germline CDR1 and CDR2: SGHRS and YFSETQ. This CDR3 spans 16 amino acids. The junction had 13 bases not matched to a gene; V was cut back by 4 bases and J by 6 bases. The sample belongs to a study of T cells after yellow fever vaccination. Findings and limits, study-wide: Abundant bulk-derived clonotypes could contaminate FACS-sorted repertoires.

TCRdb re-called the 5' RACE reads through MiXCR, storing one row per CDR3 protein. The sample has 100,000 to 150,000 distinct CDR3 sequences; more than 6.5% are singletons. V is TRBV5-1 and J is TRBJ2-1; TRBD1 matches 7 bases. Specimen: CD4+ T cells sorted from PBMCs, collected 10 days after the first yellow fever vaccination. This TCR was recovered from a man between 18 and 29 years old who received the YFV17D yellow fever vaccine. CDR3 bases: TGCGCCAGCAGCACGGCCCAGGGGGTCACTAGCAATGAGCAGTTCTTC. Translated: CASSTAQGVTSNEQFF.